These 20 T cell receptor beta chains were all obtained from the same sample, sequenced in a study of T-cell memory formation after mild COVID-19. Via MiXCR, TCRdb re-called the 5' RACE reads, giving one row per CDR3 protein. The table shows 90,000 to 130,000 distinct CDR3 sequences, with about a sixth occurring only once. The sample comprised PBMCs or a T cell subset sorted from them (not recorded which). Receptors were obtained from a man younger than 35 who had mild COVID-19 (a few samples of this study predate the infection). Cell type and time point are not known.

This clonotype was counted only a few times. The rearrangement joins TRBV10-1 to TRBJ2-7, with D perhaps TRBD1 or TRBD2 (5 bases each). The CDR3 runs 13 residues. Germline V CDR1 and CDR2: WNHNN, SYGVQD (reference sequence). Trimming left V 3 bases short and J 6 bases short, with 12 bases between. The CDR3 DNA is TGCGCCAGCAGTGATGGCCCTGGGGGCGAGCAGTACTTC. Translated, it gives CASSDGPGGEQYF.

This clonotype was seen a few times. The rearrangement links TRBV5-1 to TRBJ2-5; tentative D call: TRBD2 (5 bases). The germline V gene encodes CDR1 SGHRS and CDR2 YFSETQ. V lost 0 bases and J 2 bases, leaving 8 bases between the germline ends. The CDR3 has 14 residues. The CDR3 coding sequence is TGCGCCAGCAGCTTGGAACGACTACAAGAGACCCAGTACTTC. Translation: CASSLERLQETQYF.

This clonotype came up many times. This chain uses TRBV6-2 or TRBV6-3 with TRBJ2-3, with D maybe TRBD1 (5 bases). Per the germline V gene, CDR1 is MNHEY and CDR2 is SVGEGT. Trimming shortened V by 4 bases and J by 5 bases, and 7 bases separated the two germline ends. The CDR3 runs 12 residues. The CDR3 loop reads CASSWQGDTQYF. The CDR3 DNA is TGTGCCAGCAGTTGGCAGGGAGATACGCAGTATTTT.

Only a few counts were recorded for this clonotype. The V gene is TRBV28, the J gene TRBJ2-3, with 8 bases that match TRBD2. The CDR3 is made up of 14 amino acids. From germline, CDR1 is MDHEN and CDR2 SYDVKM. V trimming: 10 bases; J trimming: 2 bases; junction bases outside the gene matches: 8. The CDR3 reads CATYSGATTDTQYF. CDR3 nucleotide sequence: TGTGCCACTTATAGCGGGGCGACCACAGATACGCAGTATTTT.

This clonotype was counted a few times. The chain combines TRBV5-1 with TRBJ2-1, with D perhaps TRBD1 (6 bases). The CDR3 totals 14 residues. From germline, CDR1 is SGHRS and CDR2 YFSETQ. Trimming took off 6 bases at V and 6 bases at J, with 16 bases between the two ends. For the CDR3, the DNA is TGCGCCAGCAAGGGGGATCCCAATACCAATGAGCAGTTCTTC. Amino acids: CASKGDPNTNEQFF.

There are many counts of this clonotype. The V and J genes are TRBV7-9 and TRBJ2-1; D possibly corresponds to TRBD2 (5 bases). The CDR3 runs 17 residues. Deletions cut 2 bases from V and 3 bases from J, with 17 bases between. Germline CDR1 SEHNR, CDR2 FQNEAQ (reference sequence). CDR3 DNA: TGTGCCAGCAGCTTATGGTCCCGGTCGGGGATCTACAATGAGCAGTTCTTC. Translation gives CASSLWSRSGIYNEQFF.

The rearrangement links TRBV28 to TRBJ1-6; 10 bases line up with TRBD1. This CDR3 has 14 residues. Germline V gene data show CDR1 as MDHEN and CDR2 as SYDVKM. Trimming removed 6 bases from V and 9 bases from J; junction bases left unmatched: 5. The CDR3 reads CASRLRDRGSPLHF. As DNA, the CDR3 is TGTGCCAGCAGACTCCGGGACAGGGGTTCACCCCTCCACTTT.

The chain links TRBV29-1 to TRBJ2-2; D remains unclear. Germline values: CDR1 SQVTM, CDR2 ANQGSEA. V shed 4 bases and J shed 0 bases, with 6 bases lying between them. The CDR3 length is 13 residues. The CDR3 sequence: CSVGHTNTGELFF. CDR3 nucleotides: TGCAGCGTTGGGCATACGAACACCGGGGAGCTGTTTTTT.

The genes are TRBV6-5 and TRBJ1-2, with D unclear. Germline lookup yields CDR1 MNHEY and CDR2 SVGAGI. Trimming removed 8 bases at V and 4 bases at J, with 8 bases between. CDR3 length equals 11 residues. CDR3 DNA: TGTGCCAGCCTGGACCTCTATGGCTACACCTTC. Translating gives CASLDLYGYTF.

The sample holds many counts of this clonotype. The chain is built from TRBV5-1 and TRBJ1-1; tentatively, D is TRBD1 (5 bases). The V gene lost 3 bases and the J gene lost 5 bases, with 17 bases spanning the gap. CDR3 length: 15 residues. CDR1 and CDR2 (germline): SGHRS, YFSETQ. Here the CDR3 reads CASSSLNPGKTEAFF. DNA for the CDR3: TGCGCCAGCAGCTCCCTTAACCCAGGGAAAACTGAAGCTTTCTTT.

This CDR3 reads CASSPRQPSMNTEAFF. The CDR3 DNA reads TGTGCCAGCAGTCCACGACAGCCCTCCATGAACACTGAAGCTTTCTTT. The chain carries TRBV12-3 or TRBV12-4 and TRBJ1-1; tentatively, D is TRBD1 (5 bases). Trimming cost V 5 bases and J 0 bases, with 16 bases left between them. The CDR3 is 16 amino acids.

V is TRBV6-2 or TRBV6-3 and J is TRBJ2-5; weak D call: TRBD1 (5 bases). The V end lost 2 bases, the J end lost 2 bases, and 15 bases lay between the germline ends. This CDR3 contains 16 residues. CDR1 is MNHEY, CDR2 SVGEGT, per germline. CDR3: CASSYPLEGDQETQYF. The CDR3 nucleotides read TGTGCCAGCAGTTACCCCTTAGAAGGGGATCAAGAGACCCAGTACTTC.

The chain links TRBV12-3 or TRBV12-4 to TRBJ2-5; TRBD2 aligns across 7 bases. This CDR3 region has 14 residues. The J segment lost 2 bases and the V segment lost 5 bases, leaving 5 bases of the junction unmatched. CDR3 nucleotides: TGTGCCAGCAGTCCTACTAGCGTTCAAGAGACCCAGTACTTC. Its translation is CASSPTSVQETQYF.

CDR3 nucleotides: TGCGCCAGCAGCGATTACAGGACCATGAACACTGAAGCTTTCTTT. Translating gives CASSDYRTMNTEAFF. The rearrangement links TRBV5-1 to TRBJ1-1; perhaps TRBD1 as D (5 bases). The CDR3 loop spans 15 amino acids. Germline CDR1 and CDR2: SGHRS and YFSETQ. V lost 4 bases and J lost 0, with 13 bases in between.

This chain links TRBV2 with TRBJ2-3; D remains ambiguous. V lost 4 bases, J lost 3 bases, and 11 bases lay in between. CDR3 length: 14 residues. Germline-derived CDR1 and CDR2 are SNHLY and FYNNEI. The DNA for the CDR3 is TGTGCCAGCAGTGTGAGAGAACTAACAGATACGCAGTATTTT. Translating it yields CASSVRELTDTQYF.

The rearrangement links TRBV6-6 to TRBJ1-1; D may be TRBD1 (5 bases). Germline V gene sequence: CDR1 MNHNY, CDR2 SVGAGI (reference sequence). The CDR3 is 13 residues long. V shed 6 bases and J shed 11 bases, with 19 bases lying between them. CDR3 sequence (DNA): TGTGCCAGCAGCCTACAATTTCCGGAGGGGGCTTTCTTT. It specifies CASSLQFPEGAFF.

Only a few counts were recorded for this clonotype. The rearrangement joins TRBV7-2 to TRBJ1-6, with D possibly TRBD1 on 6 matching bases. Between the trimmed V and J ends, which lost 3 bases and 6 bases, there was a span of 12 bases. The CDR3 extends over 15 amino acids. Germline V gene sequence: CDR1 SGHTA, CDR2 FQGNSA. The CDR3: CASSFTGMANSPLHF. DNA for the CDR3: TGTGCCAGCAGCTTCACAGGGATGGCTAATTCACCCCTCCACTTT.

The chain joins TRBV12-3 or TRBV12-4 to TRBJ1-4; TRBD1 is a possible D gene (5 bases). Deletions cut 6 bases from V and 8 bases from J, with 19 bases between. This CDR3 comprises 15 residues. In DNA form, the CDR3 reads TGTGCCAGCAGAGCCGCGGGGCAGGAGTGGGAAAAACTGTTTTTT. Its translation is CASRAAGQEWEKLFF.

This clonotype was counted between two and nine times. This chain joins TRBV12-3 or TRBV12-4 and TRBJ1-6; D is uncertain. Trimming removed 3 bases from V and 3 bases from J, with 9 bases in between. This CDR3 is built from 15 residues. CDR3 amino acids: CASSLGGFYNSPLHF. The CDR3 region has the DNA TGTGCCAGCAGTTTGGGCGGGTTCTATAATTCACCCCTCCACTTT.

The chain combines TRBV12-3 or TRBV12-4 with TRBJ2-2; 11 bases are shared with TRBD2. This CDR3 is built from 17 residues. V was clipped by 3 bases and J by 1 base; unmatched bases: 4. In DNA form, the CDR3 reads TGTGCCAGCAGTTTTGGTAGCGGGGGGGAGAACACCGGGGAGCTGTTTTTT. Translating it yields CASSFGSGGENTGELFF.